Below, one TCR beta chain is given with its context. Its antigen is as yet unknown. A history of autoimmune disease or systemic immunosuppression excluded patients. V was trimmed by 0 bases and J by 6 bases, leaving 7 bases between them. Germline V gives CDR1 LNHNV, CDR2 YYDKDF (reference sequence). The CDR3 contains 13 residues. This sample was included in a study of OX40 agonist ivuxolimab in advanced cancers. The overall study: Patients were infused with ivuxolimab every 2 weeks at 0.01 to 10 mg/kg.

General study points: Fewer expanded clones were found on average in CD4+ than in CD8+ T cells.

Clones were sequenced by immunoSEQ multiplex PCR, and TCRdb holds only the in-frame ones, with some missing. The sample has 71,000 or so clones, more than 75% seen once; the top ten hold over 0.6%. The J gene is TRBJ2-3, the V gene TRBV15; either TRBD1 or TRBD2 may supply D (5 bases each). The sequencing used CD4+ or CD8+ T cells sorted from blood, collected in a trial of the OX40 agonist ivuxolimab. The origin of this receptor is an adult with an advanced solid tumor such as melanoma, head and neck, liver or kidney cancer. The CDR3 DNA reads TGTGCCACCAGCAGAGATTGGGGGGATACGCAGTATTTT. Translating it yields CATSRDWGDTQYF.